The 19 T cell receptor beta chains below all came from one sample that was sequenced in a study of long-term antiretroviral therapy in people with HIV. Running of the v3.0 immunoSEQ assay took place at survey level. The data were produced by immunoSEQ multiplex PCR, yet TCRdb's version contains in-frame clones alone and is incomplete. The sample lists around 20,000 clones; around four fifths were seen once. The sequenced sample was unsorted PBMCs, obtained about 4 years after starting antiretroviral therapy. The receptors here all came from a man between 18 and 29 years old with HIV.

The CDR3 loop reads CASSQERLSGELFF. The CDR3 DNA follows: TGCGCCAGCAGCCAAGAAAGGCTTAGTGGGGAGCTGTTTTTT. This chain uses TRBV4-1 with TRBJ2-2; D ambiguous. The length of the CDR3 is 14 residues. Trimming cost V 0 bases and J 8 bases, with 10 bases left between them. Germline assignment: CDR1 MGHRA and CDR2 YSYEKL.

This sequence joins TRBV7-9 and TRBJ1-1; a weak D match, TRBD1 (6 bases). Trimming took off 4 bases at V and 8 bases at J, with 14 bases between the two ends. The CDR3 runs to 13 residues. Germline V lookup: CDR1 SEHNR, CDR2 FQNEAQ (reference sequence). CDR3 bases: TGTGCCAGCAGCTCTAGGGGGGGAGAGGAAGCTTTCTTT. Translating it yields CASSSRGGEEAFF. The full variable domain, its missing parts supplied by reference TRBV7-9 and TRBJ1-1, is DTGVSQNPRHKITKRGQNVTFRCDPISEHNRLYWYRQTLGQGPEFLTYFQNEAQLEKSRLLSDRFSAERPKGSFSTLEIQRTEQGDSAMYLCASSSRGGEEAFFGQGTRLTVV.

The rearrangement joins TRBV4-1 to TRBJ2-7; the D is unclear. CDR3 length equals 14 residues. Trimming pared 4 bases from V and 3 bases from J, leaving 13 bases between. CDR1 MGHRA and CDR2 YSYEKL come from the germline V gene. The CDR3 region is CASSPGEHGYEQYF. The CDR3 region has the DNA TGCGCCAGCAGCCCAGGAGAACACGGCTACGAGCAGTACTTC.

This chain joins TRBV19 and TRBJ2-7; 7 nucleotides match TRBD1. The germline gives CDR1 LNHDA, CDR2 SQIVND (reference sequence). The CDR3 loop spans 14 amino acids. V dropped 7 bases and J dropped 2; count of bases not matched to a gene: 8. The CDR3: CASNPRDRAYEQYF. Written as DNA, the CDR3 is TGTGCCAGTAACCCCCGGGACAGAGCCTACGAGCAGTACTTC.

This chain links TRBV18 with TRBJ1-5; D gene unclear. V was shortened by 3 bases and J by 6 bases, with 18 bases between the two germline ends. This CDR3 region has 16 residues. The germline V gene encodes CDR1 KGHSH and CDR2 LQKENI. The CDR3 loop is CASSPQDNRVGQPQHF. CDR3 coding DNA: TGTGCCAGCTCACCCCAAGATAATAGGGTGGGTCAGCCCCAGCATTTT.

The chain is built from TRBV6-1 and TRBJ2-7, with a weak D call TRBD1 (6 bases). Per the germline V gene, CDR1 is MNHNS and CDR2 is SASEGT. V shed 7 bases and J shed 1 base, with 14 bases lying between them. The CDR3 runs to 14 residues. CDR3 DNA sequence: TGTGCCAGCACCGCTCAAGGACAGTCCTACGAGCAGTACTTC. It codes for CASTAQGQSYEQYF.

The chain has TRBV7-9 and TRBJ2-1, with D hard to call. The V gene's germline CDR1 is SEHNR and CDR2 FQNEAQ (reference sequence). V was trimmed by 5 bases and J by 2 bases, leaving 1 base between them. CDR3 length: 11 amino acids. CDR3 coding DNA: TGTGCCAGCAGCCCCTACAATGAGCAGTTCTTC. Protein sequence: CASSPYNEQFF. The whole variable domain, filled in from reference TRBV7-9 and TRBJ2-1, reads DTGVSQNPRHKITKRGQNVTFRCDPISEHNRLYWYRQTLGQGPEFLTYFQNEAQLEKSRLLSDRFSAERPKGSFSTLEIQRTEQGDSAMYLCASSPYNEQFFGPGTRLTVL.

The DNA of the CDR3 is TGCGCCAGCAGCCGGGGGGGGCGGCCTGAAGCTTTCTTT. Translating gives CASSRGGRPEAFF. This chain links TRBV4-1 with TRBJ1-1; the D gene is possibly TRBD1 (6 bases). Trimming took 4 bases from V and 6 from J, leaving 12 bases between them. Germline CDR1 and CDR2: MGHRA and YSYEKL. This CDR3 comprises 13 residues.

This clone has just a few counts. CDR3 sequence (DNA): TGTGCCAGCAGCACAACGGGTTTTGCTTCACCCCTCCACTTT. This codes for CASSTTGFASPLHF. The V call is TRBV7-9, the J call TRBJ1-6; D remains ambiguous. Germline assignment: CDR1 SEHNR and CDR2 FQNEAQ (reference sequence). Deletions cut 5 bases from V and 9 bases from J, with 14 bases between. This CDR3 spans 14 amino acids.

The V and J genes are TRBV18 and TRBJ2-7; 10 bases line up with TRBD1. This CDR3 region has 12 residues. V dropped 3 bases and J dropped 11; count of bases not matched to a gene: 4. CDR1 is KGHSH, CDR2 LQKENI, per germline. The CDR3 nucleotides read TGTGCCAGCTCACCGGACAGGGGGTTTGAGTACTTC. The encoded protein is CASSPDRGFEYF. Full variable domain (rest looked up from reference TRBV18 and TRBJ2-7): NAGVMQNPRHLVRRRGQEARLRCSPMKGHSHVYWYRQLPEEGLKFMVYLQKENIIDESGMPKERFSAEFPKEGPSILRIQQVVRGDSAAYFCASSPDRGFEYFGPGTRLTVT.

This clone was counted between two and nine times. The chain has TRBV6-1 and TRBJ2-2; D gene ambiguous. Germline CDR1 is MNHNS and CDR2 is SASEGT. V gave up 6 bases and J gave up 0 bases, with 8 bases separating them. The CDR3 covers 14 residues. In nucleotides, the CDR3 is TGTGCCAGCAGCGCCGTCGCGAACACCGGGGAGCTGTTTTTT. Amino acid sequence: CASSAVANTGELFF.

This clone turned up a few times. This rearrangement joins TRBV6-5 to TRBJ1-6; D uncertain. V shed 2 bases and J shed 7 bases, with 9 bases lying between them. Germline V gene lookup returns CDR1 MNHEY and CDR2 SVGAGI. This CDR3 has 14 amino acids. The CDR3 protein is CASSYVVGNSPLHF. For the CDR3, the DNA is TGTGCCAGCAGTTACGTGGTCGGGAATTCACCCCTCCACTTT.

V and J are TRBV27 and TRBJ1-5; D is undetermined. V lost 6 bases to trimming and J lost 0 bases, with 12 bases between them. The CDR3 length is 15 residues. Per the germline V gene, CDR1 is MNHEY and CDR2 is SMNVEV (reference sequence). CDR3 sequence (DNA): TGTGCCAGCAGCGGGGAGCCCTATAGCAATCAGCCCCAGCATTTT. This codes for CASSGEPYSNQPQHF.

The V and J genes are TRBV28 and TRBJ1-6; D unresolved. Looked up from germline, CDR1 is MDHEN and CDR2 is SYDVKM. CDR3 length: 12 amino acids. Trimming took 7 bases from V and 11 from J, leaving 12 bases between them. CDR3 sequence reads: CASNVAPAPLHF. The CDR3 region has the DNA TGTGCCAGCAACGTCGCACCAGCACCCCTCCACTTT.

The rearrangement joins TRBV6-4 to TRBJ1-6, with 7 bases aligning to TRBD1. The CDR3 spans 16 residues. V lost 2 bases, J lost 5 bases, and 6 bases stayed unmatched. The germline V gene encodes CDR1 MRHNA and CDR2 SNTAGT. CDR3 loop: CASSDGAGGNNSPLHF. The CDR3 DNA is TGTGCCAGCAGTGACGGCGCAGGGGGAAATAATTCACCCCTCCACTTT.

V usage is TRBV15 and J usage is TRBJ1-5; D uncertain. The CDR3 runs 15 residues. The V gene's germline CDR1 is LNHNV and CDR2 YYDKDF (reference sequence). The ends were cut back, 0 bases at V and 2 bases at J, with 8 bases in the middle. CDR3 DNA: TGTGCCACCAGCAGAGATCCGTCGGGCAATCAGCCCCAGCATTTT. This encodes CATSRDPSGNQPQHF.

This rearrangement joins TRBV11-2 to TRBJ2-7; a weak D match, TRBD1 (6 bases). Germline CDR1 and CDR2: SGHAT and FQNNGV. The CDR3 consists of 16 residues. Trimming shortened V by 2 bases and J by 4 bases, and 18 bases separated the two germline ends. CDR3 in amino acids: CASSLLDRKGTYEQYF. The CDR3 DNA is TGTGCCAGCAGCTTACTAGACAGGAAGGGAACTTACGAGCAGTACTTC. Looking up the rest from reference TRBV11-2 and TRBJ2-7 gives the full variable domain: EAGVAQSPRYKIIEKRQSVAFWCNPISGHATLYWYQQILGQGPKLLIQFQNNGVVDDSQLPKDRFSAERLKGVDSTLKIQPAKLEDSAVYLCASSLLDRKGTYEQYFGPGTRLTVT.

The genes are TRBV7-9 and TRBJ2-5; D is undetermined. The CDR3 is 12 residues long. CDR1 SEHNR and CDR2 FQNEAQ come from the germline V gene (reference sequence). Between the trimmed V and J ends, which lost 1 base and 7 bases, there was a span of 7 bases. This chain's CDR3 is CASSLEGGTQYF. The DNA for the CDR3 is TGTGCCAGCAGCTTAGAAGGCGGGACCCAGTACTTC. Drawing the rest from reference TRBV7-9 and TRBJ2-5, the complete variable domain is DTGVSQNPRHKITKRGQNVTFRCDPISEHNRLYWYRQTLGQGPEFLTYFQNEAQLEKSRLLSDRFSAERPKGSFSTLEIQRTEQGDSAMYLCASSLEGGTQYFGPGTRLLVL.

This clone was recorded once. The chain links TRBV6-5 to TRBJ1-1; no reliable D call. CDR3 length equals 13 residues. V lost 0 bases and J lost 6, with 8 bases in between. Germline V lookup: CDR1 MNHEY, CDR2 SVGAGI. The CDR3, as DNA: TGTGCCAGCAGTTACTCAGGGCGGGCTGAAGCTTTCTTT. Amino acids: CASSYSGRAEAFF.